These T cell receptor beta chains were read from a single sample in a study of blood T cell repertoires in COVID-19. Assay used: immunoSEQ multiplex PCR; TCRdb lists only in-frame clones, some missing. The sample lists approximately 210,000 clones; over 75% were seen once. The sequenced sample consisted of peripheral blood. The receptor set was obtained from a man in his forties or fifties with COVID-19, enrolled during active disease. CDR3s include the opening cysteine and the closing phenylalanine or tryptophan. The order of the fields is D gene, V gene, CDR3 length, J gene, clone size, CDR3 DNA, CDR3 protein. D genes are given only for firm matches. Where a row states a size, it is once, few, many or the class of an expanded clone; other rows omit it.

d_gene: NA
v_gene: TRBV28
len: 12
j_gene: TRBJ2-2
abundance: NA
CDR3nt: TGTGCCAGTACCAGGGGAACCGGGGAGCTGTTTTTT
CDR3aa: CASTRGTGELFF

d_gene: TRBD2
v_gene: TRBV24-1
len: 12
j_gene: TRBJ2-1
abundance: NA
CDR3nt: TGTGCCACCAGTGATATGCGGGAGGCTTGGTTCTTC
CDR3aa: CATSDMREAWFF

d_gene: NA
v_gene: TRBV7-2
len: 15
j_gene: TRBJ1-1
abundance: NA
CDR3nt: TGTGCCAGCAGCTTAGGGGCAGGCGCGACCACTGAAGCTTTCTTT
CDR3aa: CASSLGAGATTEAFF

d_gene: TRBD1
v_gene: TRBV2
len: 14
j_gene: TRBJ1-6
abundance: NA
CDR3nt: TGTGCCAGCAGTGTAGGGGGCGATAATTCACCCCTCCACTTT
CDR3aa: CASSVGGDNSPLHF

d_gene: TRBD2
v_gene: TRBV9
len: 15
j_gene: TRBJ2-7
abundance: NA
CDR3nt: TGTGCCAGCAGCCCGGGACTAGCGGGGCTGTACGAGCAGTACTTC
CDR3aa: CASSPGLAGLYEQYF

d_gene: NA
v_gene: TRBV28
len: 14
j_gene: TRBJ1-1
abundance: NA
CDR3nt: TGTGCCAGCAGTTTATCTCGGGGGGCGGCGGGGGCTTTCTTT
CDR3aa: CASSLSRGAAGAFF

d_gene: NA
v_gene: TRBV2
len: 12
j_gene: TRBJ1-3
abundance: NA
CDR3nt: TGTGCCAGCAGTCTAGATGGAAACACCATATATTTT
CDR3aa: CASSLDGNTIYF

d_gene: TRBD1
v_gene: TRBV19
len: 15
j_gene: TRBJ1-4
abundance: NA
CDR3nt: TGTGCCAGTAGTATGGAGGACAGGGCACGGGAAAAACTGTTTTTT
CDR3aa: CASSMEDRAREKLFF

d_gene: TRBD1
v_gene: TRBV6-5
len: 13
j_gene: TRBJ1-6
abundance: NA
CDR3nt: TGTGCCAGCAACGACAGGGTTGATTCACCCCTCCACTTT
CDR3aa: CASNDRVDSPLHF

d_gene: NA
v_gene: TRBV16
len: 16
j_gene: TRBJ2-3
abundance: NA
CDR3nt: TGTGCCAGCAGCCTGAGCAGCGGCGGGCGGACAGATACGCAGTATTTT
CDR3aa: CASSLSSGGRTDTQYF

d_gene: TRBD1
v_gene: TRBV7-2
len: 15
j_gene: TRBJ1-6
abundance: NA
CDR3nt: TGTGCCAGCAGCTCGCAGACAGGGTCTAATTCACCCCTCCACTTT
CDR3aa: CASSSQTGSNSPLHF

d_gene: TRBD1
v_gene: TRBV7-3
len: 13
j_gene: TRBJ1-1
abundance: NA
CDR3nt: TGTGCCAGCAGCACACAGGGGGACACTGAAGCTTTCTTT
CDR3aa: CASSTQGDTEAFF

d_gene: NA
v_gene: TRBV1
len: 17
j_gene: TRBJ1-2
abundance: NA
CDR3nt: TGCACCAGCAGCCAAGATCCATCGAGGGGAGGCTACTATGGCTACACCTTC
CDR3aa: CTSSQDPSRGGYYGYTF

d_gene: NA
v_gene: TRBV30
len: 13
j_gene: TRBJ1-6
abundance: NA
CDR3nt: TGTGCCTGGAGTGAAAATAACTTTTCACCCCTCCACTTT
CDR3aa: CAWSENNFSPLHF

d_gene: TRBD1
v_gene: TRBV7-3
len: 12
j_gene: TRBJ2-1
abundance: NA
CDR3nt: TGTGCCAGCAGTTCCACAGGGGGGAAGCAGTTCTTC
CDR3aa: CASSSTGGKQFF

d_gene: NA
v_gene: TRBV18
len: 14
j_gene: TRBJ2-3
abundance: once
CDR3nt: TGTGCCAGCTCCCAAACAGGGAACACAGATACGCAGTATTTT
CDR3aa: CASSQTGNTDTQYF

d_gene: NA
v_gene: TRBV2
len: 12
j_gene: TRBJ1-2
abundance: NA
CDR3nt: TGTGCCAGCAGACAGGGACGCTATGGCTACACCTTC
CDR3aa: CASRQGRYGYTF

d_gene: TRBD2
v_gene: TRBV2
len: 16
j_gene: TRBJ2-1
abundance: NA
CDR3nt: TGTGCCAGCAGGGACGGGACTAGCGGGAACTACAATGAGCAGTTCTTC
CDR3aa: CASRDGTSGNYNEQFF

d_gene: NA
v_gene: TRBV27
len: 14
j_gene: TRBJ1-1
abundance: NA
CDR3nt: TGTGCCAGCAGTGCAGGAGGGTTAAACACTGAAGCTTTCTTT
CDR3aa: CASSAGGLNTEAFF

d_gene: TRBD1
v_gene: TRBV18
len: 16
j_gene: TRBJ1-4
abundance: NA
CDR3nt: TGTGCCAGCTCACCGCAGGGGGGATCAACTAATGAAAAACTGTTTTTT
CDR3aa: CASSPQGGSTNEKLFF

d_gene: NA
v_gene: TRBV29-1
len: 16
j_gene: TRBJ2-1
abundance: NA
CDR3nt: TGCAGTTACCAAACCTTAGCGGATAGCTCCTACAATGAGCAGTTCTTC
CDR3aa: CSYQTLADSSYNEQFF

d_gene: TRBD2
v_gene: TRBV2
len: 14
j_gene: TRBJ2-1
abundance: NA
CDR3nt: TGTGCCAGCAGCGCTACTAGCGCTGACAATGAGCAGTTCTTC
CDR3aa: CASSATSADNEQFF

d_gene: NA
v_gene: TRBV7-9
len: 18
j_gene: TRBJ2-6
abundance: NA
CDR3nt: TGTGCCAGCAGCTTAGCCGGGACATGGGTCTCTGGGGCCAACGTCCTGACTTTC
CDR3aa: CASSLAGTWVSGANVLTF

d_gene: NA
v_gene: TRBV5-1
len: 14
j_gene: TRBJ2-3
abundance: NA
CDR3nt: TGCGCCAGCAGCTTGACGACTAGCACAGATACGCAGTATTTT
CDR3aa: CASSLTTSTDTQYF

d_gene: NA
v_gene: TRBV18
len: 16
j_gene: TRBJ1-1
abundance: once
CDR3nt: TGTGCCAGCTCACCACCCCCGGGAAGGAGAATCACTGAAGCTTTCTTT
CDR3aa: CASSPPPGRRITEAFF

d_gene: TRBD1
v_gene: TRBV5-5
len: 15
j_gene: TRBJ1-2
abundance: NA
CDR3nt: TGTGCCAGCAGCTTTAACTGGGACAGTATCTATGGCTACACCTTC
CDR3aa: CASSFNWDSIYGYTF

d_gene: TRBD2
v_gene: TRBV27
len: 17
j_gene: TRBJ2-5
abundance: NA
CDR3nt: TGTGCCAGCAGTTTATATCGTGCGGGGGGGCTGGAAGAGACCCAGTACTTC
CDR3aa: CASSLYRAGGLEETQYF

d_gene: NA
v_gene: TRBV6-1
len: 16
j_gene: TRBJ2-3
abundance: once
CDR3nt: TGTGCCAGCAGCGAAAGGGCGGGATCTAGCACAGATACGCAGTATTTT
CDR3aa: CASSERAGSSTDTQYF